A selection of T cell receptor beta chains follows, all from one sample in a study of OX40 agonist ivuxolimab in advanced cancers. Sequenced by immunoSEQ multiplex PCR; TCRdb stores in-frame clones only, minus some. The sample records 25,000 to 35,000 clones, approximately 90% being singletons. Source: CD4+ or CD8+ T cells sorted from blood, taken in a trial of the OX40 agonist ivuxolimab. These TCRs come from an adult with an advanced solid tumor such as melanoma, head and neck, liver or kidney cancer. Both conserved end residues are part of each CDR3. D genes are given only for firm matches. Size values are once, few and many counts, or a class for expanded clones, and some rows have none.

J: TRBJ2-7
size: .
length: 15
D: .
V: TRBV19
DNA: TGTGCCAGTAACACCGGATCGGGCAGAAACTACGAGCAGTACTTC
CDR3: CASNTGSGRNYEQYF

J: TRBJ2-2
size: .
length: 16
D: .
V: TRBV7-6
DNA: TGTGCCAGCAGCTTAGTTGGGCAGGGTCCGGCCGGGGAGCTGTTTTTT
CDR3: CASSLVGQGPAGELFF

J: TRBJ2-5
size: .
length: 17
D: .
V: TRBV7-9
DNA: TGTGCCAGCAGCTTAGCGGATAGCGGAAGGTACCAAGAGACCCAGTACTTC
CDR3: CASSLADSGRYQETQYF

J: TRBJ1-2
size: .
length: 15
D: .
V: TRBV6-1
DNA: TGTGCCAGCAGTGAAGCCTCAGGGGAGCACTATGGCTACACCTTC
CDR3: CASSEASGEHYGYTF

J: TRBJ1-2
size: .
length: 13
D: .
V: TRBV6-1
DNA: TGTGCCAGCAGTGAAAGAGACAACTATGGCTACACCTTC
CDR3: CASSERDNYGYTF

J: TRBJ2-3
size: .
length: 15
D: TRBD1
V: TRBV28
DNA: TGTGCCAGCAGTCGGGACAGACGGCAATTGGATACGCAGTATTTT
CDR3: CASSRDRRQLDTQYF

J: TRBJ2-1
size: .
length: 14
D: .
V: TRBV30
DNA: TGTGCCTGGAGTGTGGGGCAGGGGAACAATGAGCAGTTCTTC
CDR3: CAWSVGQGNNEQFF

J: TRBJ2-1
size: .
length: 16
D: TRBD2
V: TRBV2
DNA: TGTGCCAGCAGTTGGCCATTAAGCGGGAGCAGCGATGAGCAGTTCTTC
CDR3: CASSWPLSGSSDEQFF

J: TRBJ1-3
size: .
length: 14
D: .
V: TRBV28
DNA: TGTGCCAGCATACCTCCGGGACCCCGAAACACCATATATTTT
CDR3: CASIPPGPRNTIYF

J: TRBJ2-5
size: once
length: 13
D: .
V: TRBV12-5
DNA: TGTGCTAGTGGTTTGGGATCTGAGGAGACCCAGTACTTC
CDR3: CASGLGSEETQYF

J: TRBJ2-7
size: .
length: 13
D: TRBD2
V: TRBV27
DNA: TGTGCCAGCAGTCCGTGGGGGGGGTGGGAGCAGTACTTC
CDR3: CASSPWGGWEQYF

J: TRBJ1-1
size: .
length: 13
D: .
V: TRBV19
DNA: TGTGCCAGTAGTTTCGCTCTGAACACTGAAGCTTTCTTT
CDR3: CASSFALNTEAFF

J: TRBJ2-1
size: .
length: 16
D: TRBD2
V: TRBV13
DNA: TGTGCCAGCAGCCCAGAGGGACTAGCGGGCGACAATGAGCAGTTCTTC
CDR3: CASSPEGLAGDNEQFF

J: TRBJ1-1
size: .
length: 17
D: TRBD1
V: TRBV4-3
DNA: TGCGCCAGCAGCCAAGAACCCCCGGGACAGGCTAACACTGAAGCTTTCTTT
CDR3: CASSQEPPGQANTEAFF

J: TRBJ2-7
size: .
length: 15
D: .
V: TRBV4-2
DNA: TGTGCCAGCAGCTTAGAGTATAGGGGCACGAACGAGCAGTACTTC
CDR3: CASSLEYRGTNEQYF

J: TRBJ2-5
size: once
length: 13
D: .
V: TRBV7-9
DNA: TGTGCCAGCAGTCGGGACGAGGAGGAGACCCAGTACTTC
CDR3: CASSRDEEETQYF

J: TRBJ1-3
size: .
length: 14
D: .
V: TRBV19
DNA: TGTGCCAGTAGCCTACGTTACTCTGGAAACACCATATATTTT
CDR3: CASSLRYSGNTIYF

J: TRBJ2-1
size: few
length: 15
D: TRBD1
V: TRBV9
DNA: TGTGCCAGCAGCGTAGAGGGGGCCAAATACAATGAGCAGTTCTTC
CDR3: CASSVEGAKYNEQFF

J: TRBJ2-2
size: .
length: 14
D: .
V: TRBV7-2
DNA: TGTGCCAGCAGCGCAGCGGCCATCACCGGGGAGCTGTTTTTT
CDR3: CASSAAAITGELFF

J: TRBJ2-7
size: .
length: 14
D: TRBD2
V: TRBV19
DNA: TGTGCCAGTAGAGGAGCGGGAGGAGTCCACGAGCAGTACTTC
CDR3: CASRGAGGVHEQYF

J: TRBJ2-7
size: medium-sized
length: 14
D: TRBD1
V: TRBV5-1
DNA: TGCGCCAGCAGAAATCCGACAGGGGCCTACGAGCAGTACTTC
CDR3: CASRNPTGAYEQYF

J: TRBJ2-1
size: .
length: 13
D: TRBD1
V: TRBV7-6
DNA: TGTGCCAGCAGCCCGACAGGGGGCAACGAGCAGTTCTTC
CDR3: CASSPTGGNEQFF

J: TRBJ2-1
size: .
length: 13
D: .
V: TRBV27
DNA: TGTGCCAGCAGTCCTGGTCGGCACAATGAGCAGTTCTTC
CDR3: CASSPGRHNEQFF

J: TRBJ2-2
size: once
length: 13
D: .
V: TRBV7-6
DNA: TGTGCCAGCAGCCCGAGCAGGGCCGGGGAGCTGTTTTTT
CDR3: CASSPSRAGELFF

J: TRBJ2-2
size: .
length: 15
D: TRBD1
V: TRBV6-6
DNA: TGTGCCAGCAGTGCCGACAGGGGAATCGGCGGGGAGCTGTTTTTT
CDR3: CASSADRGIGGELFF

J: TRBJ2-2
size: .
length: 13
D: .
V: TRBV19
DNA: TGTGCCAGTAGTATCTCTGACACCGGGGAGCTGTTTTTT
CDR3: CASSISDTGELFF

J: TRBJ2-2
size: .
length: 13
D: .
V: TRBV9
DNA: TGTGCCAGCAGCGCACCAGTGGGGGGGGAGCTGTTTTTT
CDR3: CASSAPVGGELFF

J: TRBJ2-2
size: once
length: 15
D: .
V: TRBV7-6
DNA: TGTGCCAGCAGCTCTGACGTAACCAACACCGGGGAGCTGTTTTTT
CDR3: CASSSDVTNTGELFF

J: TRBJ2-1
size: once
length: 15
D: .
V: TRBV15
DNA: TGTGCCACCAGCAGAGCCCGGGACTCTAAAAATGAGCAGTTCTTC
CDR3: CATSRARDSKNEQFF

J: TRBJ2-3
size: .
length: 15
D: .
V: TRBV15
DNA: TGTGCCACCGGACCCCAACAGGGAATCACAGATACGCAGTATTTT
CDR3: CATGPQQGITDTQYF

J: TRBJ1-1
size: .
length: 13
D: .
V: TRBV11-2
DNA: TGTGCCAGCAGCTTAGTAGTGAACACTGAAGCTTTCTTT
CDR3: CASSLVVNTEAFF

J: TRBJ2-3
size: .
length: 15
D: TRBD2
V: TRBV9
DNA: TGTGCCAGCAGCGTTGGGACTAGCAGCACAGATACGCAGTATTTT
CDR3: CASSVGTSSTDTQYF

J: TRBJ2-1
size: .
length: 14
D: TRBD2
V: TRBV27
DNA: TGTGCCAGCAGTTTGTCTAGCGGGATTGATGAGCAGTTCTTC
CDR3: CASSLSSGIDEQFF

J: TRBJ1-2
size: .
length: 13
D: .
V: TRBV5-4
DNA: TGTGCCAGCAGCACCCAGGGCCCTTATGGCTACACCTTC
CDR3: CASSTQGPYGYTF

J: TRBJ2-1
size: .
length: 16
D: .
V: TRBV4-1
DNA: TGCGCCAGCAGCCCCGAGCCCGCAAGCTCCTACAATGAGCAGTTCTTC
CDR3: CASSPEPASSYNEQFF

J: TRBJ1-1
size: .
length: 11
D: .
V: TRBV7-3
DNA: TGTGCCAGCAGCTTAGACACTGAAGCTTTCTTT
CDR3: CASSLDTEAFF

J: TRBJ1-3
size: .
length: 15
D: .
V: TRBV5-4
DNA: TGTGCCAGCAGCTTGGGACCGAGCTCTGGAAACACCATATATTTT
CDR3: CASSLGPSSGNTIYF

J: TRBJ2-1
size: .
length: 13
D: .
V: TRBV6-5
DNA: TGTGCCAGCAGTTACGCAGGGAGTAATGAGCAGTTCTTC
CDR3: CASSYAGSNEQFF

J: TRBJ2-2
size: .
length: 15
D: TRBD1
V: TRBV6-5
DNA: TGTGCCAGCAGCTCGGGACAGACTAACACCGGGGAGCTGTTTTTT
CDR3: CASSSGQTNTGELFF

J: TRBJ2-2
size: .
length: 19
D: TRBD2
V: TRBV7-3
DNA: TGTGCCAGCAGCTTAACGGGACTAGCGGGACTCCGGTACACCGGGGAGCTGTTTTTT
CDR3: CASSLTGLAGLRYTGELFF

J: TRBJ1-3
size: .
length: 16
D: .
V: TRBV4-3
DNA: TGCGCCAGCAGCCAAGATCTTTGGGGTCCTGGAAACACCATATATTTT
CDR3: CASSQDLWGPGNTIYF

J: TRBJ1-5
size: once
length: 15
D: TRBD1
V: TRBV18
DNA: TGTGCCAGCTCACCTGACAGGGAAATATTGGTGCCCCAGCATTTT
CDR3: CASSPDREILVPQHF

J: TRBJ1-1
size: .
length: 14
D: .
V: TRBV9
DNA: TGTGCCAGCAGCGCGTCAGGATATGGGACTGAAGCTTTCTTT
CDR3: CASSASGYGTEAFF

J: TRBJ2-4
size: .
length: 14
D: .
V: TRBV6-1
DNA: TGTGCCATCTGTGCGGAGACCCCCAAAAACATTCAGTACTTC
CDR3: CAICAETPKNIQYF

J: TRBJ2-1
size: .
length: 16
D: TRBD2
V: TRBV6-1
DNA: TGTGCCAGCAGTGAACCCCGGGACTACCGATACAATGAGCAGTTCTTC
CDR3: CASSEPRDYRYNEQFF

J: TRBJ2-1
size: .
length: 13
D: .
V: TRBV2
DNA: TGTGCCAGCGGGACGGGAAGGGGCGGTGAGCAGTTCTTC
CDR3: CASGTGRGGEQFF

J: TRBJ2-3
size: .
length: 14
D: .
V: TRBV7-6
DNA: TGTGCCAGCAGCTTAGGATACATCACAGATACGCAGTATTTT
CDR3: CASSLGYITDTQYF

J: TRBJ2-5
size: once
length: 15
D: .
V: TRBV6-1
DNA: TGTGCCAGCAGTGAAGAGAACCAGGGATACGAGACCCAGTACTTC
CDR3: CASSEENQGYETQYF

J: TRBJ1-5
size: .
length: 13
D: .
V: TRBV25-1
DNA: TGTGCCAGCAGTGCCTCTAATAATCAGCCCCAGCATTTT
CDR3: CASSASNNQPQHF

J: TRBJ2-2
size: once
length: 15
D: TRBD2
V: TRBV28
DNA: TGTGCCAGCAGTTTAAGACTAGCGGGAGACGGGGAGCTGTTTTTT
CDR3: CASSLRLAGDGELFF

J: TRBJ1-2
size: .
length: 16
D: .
V: TRBV7-8
DNA: TGTGCCAGCAGCTTAGCGTTAGCTGACTTAAACTATGGCTACACCTTC
CDR3: CASSLALADLNYGYTF